This T cell receptor beta chain was captured by sequencing in a study of T-cell reconstitution after alpha-beta-depleted transplantation in children. This clonotype was seen a few times. Construction of the TCRbeta library involved unique molecular identifiers. TCRdb used MiXCR to reprocess the PCR reads, holding one entry per CDR3 protein. The sample consists of about 400,000 distinct CDR3 sequences, around 20% of them appearing once. Germline assignment: CDR1 LGHNA and CDR2 YSLEER. Losses at the gene ends were 7 bases for V and 1 base for J; bases not matched to a gene: 4. The CDR3 runs 14 residues.

Sequenced here: PBMCs from the stem cell graft donor, sampled from the stem cell graft. This sequence joins TRBV4-3 and TRBJ2-7; 10 bases are shared with TRBD1. This TCR derives from a human donor who donated a stem cell graft to a child with acute myeloid leukemia. In DNA, the CDR3 is TGCGCCAGCACACCGGGACAGGGGTCCTACGAGCAGTACTTC. Translated, it gives CASTPGQGSYEQYF.